This TCR beta chain is drawn from a study of T-cell reconstitution after alpha-beta-depleted transplantation in children. Study-wide points: Some patients owed their high day-60 TCRbeta diversity to surviving recipient T cells and thymic progenitors.

Preparation of the TCRbeta library involved a method that used unique molecular identifiers. TCRdb processed the PCR reads anew with MiXCR; each CDR3 protein has one entry. The sample lists about 980,000 distinct CDR3 sequences, about 26% occurring once. Germline CDR1 SGHTA, CDR2 FQGNSA. V was pared by 5 bases and J by 7 bases, with 20 bases between. The CDR3 has 15 amino acids. In regard to this clonotype: What it recognizes is unknown.

V is TRBV7-2 and J is TRBJ2-5; D may be TRBD1 or TRBD2 (5 bases each). The sequence derives from a boy younger than two who had a stem cell transplant for SCID, so the T cells may come from the graft donor. Sequenced material: PBMCs, mostly from graft donor cells, taken 360 days after TCRalphabeta/CD19-depleted stem cell transplant. The CDR3 protein is CASSPGHAGVGTQYF. The CDR3 DNA follows: TGTGCCAGCAGCCCTGGACACGCCGGGGTGGGGACCCAGTACTTC.